These 18 T cell receptor beta chains were sequenced from one sample in a study of shared clonotypes between healthy human individuals. The method was immunoSEQ multiplex PCR; TCRdb's version includes in-frame clones alone and lacks a portion of them. This sample has about 1,900,000 clones; about 94% occur once, and the top ten carry 1% to 1.5%. Cells designated naive CD8 were CD45RO-negative and were positively selected for CCR7, with terminally differentiated effector memory CD45RA+ cells excluded. Sequencing was done on a sample of naive CD8+ T cells sorted from blood. These receptors originate from a man aged 18 to 29 in good health.

V and J are TRBV19 and TRBJ1-2, with D unresolved. V shed 0 bases and J shed 7 bases, with 15 bases lying between them. The CDR3 totals 15 residues. CDR1 is LNHDA, CDR2 SQIVND, per germline (reference sequence). The CDR3 sequence: CASSIDGYSGSGYTF. CDR3 in DNA: TGTGCCAGTAGTATAGACGGTTATTCGGGCTCTGGCTACACCTTC.

The chain has TRBV11-1 and TRBJ2-3; D remains unclear. The germline V gene encodes CDR1 SGHAT and CDR2 FQDESV (reference sequence). Trimming removed 4 bases from V and 1 base from J, with 15 bases in between. The CDR3 loop spans 16 amino acids. The CDR3 is CASSSLAGKGTDTQYF. The CDR3, as DNA: TGTGCCAGCAGCTCATTAGCCGGCAAGGGCACAGATACGCAGTATTTT.

The chain carries TRBV9 and TRBJ1-2; 7 positions match TRBD1. This CDR3 spans 14 amino acids. With V trimmed by 3 bases and J by 4 bases, 6 bases remained unmatched. CDR1 and CDR2 (germline): SGDLS, YYNGEE. The CDR3 sequence is CASSAAGGSYGYTF. In nucleotides, the CDR3 is TGTGCCAGCAGCGCGGCAGGGGGAAGCTATGGCTACACCTTC.

The chain employs TRBV11-2 and TRBJ1-2; maybe TRBD1 (5 bases). V was pared by 4 bases and J by 5 bases, with 14 bases between. Germline loops: CDR1 SGHAT, CDR2 FQNNGV. The CDR3 spans 14 residues. For the CDR3, the DNA is TGTGCCAGCAGCTCGGACCAGGAGGGGTATGGCTACACCTTC. This gives the protein CASSSDQEGYGYTF.

J is TRBJ1-2 and V is TRBV6-8; TRBD1 might be the D (5 bases). CDR1 and CDR2 (germline): MNHGY, SAAAGT. V lost 7 bases and J lost 3, with 12 bases in between. The CDR3 has 13 amino acids. The CDR3 DNA follows: TGTGCCAGCAACAGACCAGGGCACTATGGCTACACCTTC. It yields the protein CASNRPGHYGYTF.

The chain has TRBV6-5 and TRBJ1-1, with D unclear. Trimming removed 6 bases from V and 1 base from J, with 12 bases in between. CDR3 length equals 14 residues. In germline, CDR1 is MNHEY, CDR2 SVGAGI. In DNA, the CDR3 is TGTGCCAGCAGCCTTCAGGAGGGGAACACTGAAGCTTTCTTT. Its translation is CASSLQEGNTEAFF.

The rearrangement links TRBV10-1 to TRBJ2-3, with 8 bases identical to TRBD2. CDR3 length: 15 residues. The trim removed 3 bases at V and 3 bases at J, leaving 5 bases unmatched. Germline CDR1 is WNHNN and CDR2 is SYGVQD (reference sequence). CDR3 loop: CASSELAETTDTQYF. CDR3 nucleotide sequence: TGCGCCAGCAGTGAACTAGCGGAGACTACAGATACGCAGTATTTT.

V is TRBV19 and J is TRBJ1-4, with a possible D match to TRBD1 (5 bases). Between the trimmed V and J ends, which lost 4 bases and 5 bases, there was a span of 17 bases. The CDR3 runs to 16 residues. Germline CDR1 LNHDA, CDR2 SQIVND (reference sequence). The CDR3 DNA is TGTGCCAGTAGTAGGTGGGAGGGGCTGAACAATGAAAAACTGTTTTTT. It codes for CASSRWEGLNNEKLFF.

The genes are TRBV6-5 and TRBJ1-2; TRBD1 is a possible D gene (5 bases). The germline V gene encodes CDR1 MNHEY and CDR2 SVGAGI. There are 13 residues in the CDR3. V lost 7 bases to trimming and J lost 12 bases, with 21 bases between them. The CDR3: CASTLGGADGHTF. In DNA, the CDR3 is TGTGCCAGCACCTTAGGTGGGGCGGACGGCCACACCTTC.

This sequence joins TRBV2 and TRBJ2-3; TRBD2 might be the D (6 bases). Germline CDR1 SNHLY, CDR2 FYNNEI. The CDR3 runs 14 residues. Trimming shortened V by 2 bases and J by 4 bases, and 10 bases separated the two germline ends. The CDR3 nucleotides are TGTGCCAGCAGTGAAATAGGGGAGGCAGATACGCAGTATTTT. Encoded protein: CASSEIGEADTQYF.

The rearrangement uses TRBV2 and TRBJ2-3; no reliable D call. Germline assignment: CDR1 SNHLY and CDR2 FYNNEI. Trimming shortened V by 11 bases and J by 6 bases, and 9 bases separated the two germline ends. This CDR3 contains 10 residues. The CDR3 loop reads CALSLDTQYF. CDR3 DNA sequence: TGTGCCCTCTCTCTGGATACGCAGTATTTT.

This sequence joins TRBV5-4 and TRBJ2-1; 7 positions match TRBD1. Germline CDR1 is SGHNT and CDR2 is YYREEE (reference sequence). V dropped 4 bases and J dropped 0; count of bases not matched to a gene: 4. This CDR3 region has 15 residues. CDR3 bases: TGTGCCAGCAGCGAACAGGGGAGCTCCTACAATGAGCAGTTCTTC. Translating gives CASSEQGSSYNEQFF.

The chain combines TRBV2 with TRBJ2-1, with D perhaps given as TRBD1 or TRBD2 (7 bases each). Germline V gene sequence: CDR1 SNHLY, CDR2 FYNNEI. The CDR3 sequence is 15 residues long. V lost 5 bases and J 5 bases, leaving 16 bases between the germline ends. Here the CDR3 reads CASSPTGEGDNEQFF. The CDR3 nucleotides are TGTGCCAGCAGTCCTACAGGGGAGGGGGACAATGAGCAGTTCTTC.

The chain carries TRBV6-1 and TRBJ1-2; TRBD1 might be the D (6 bases). The CDR3 runs 14 residues. Trimming left V 1 base short and J 8 bases short, with 14 bases between. Germline V gives CDR1 MNHNS, CDR2 SASEGT. The DNA for the CDR3 is TGTGCCAGCAGTGAAGGGGGAACAGGGCTCGGCTACACCTTC. Its translation: CASSEGGTGLGYTF.

The chain combines TRBV6-5 with TRBJ1-5; no firm D call. V was trimmed by 4 bases and J by 5 bases, leaving 18 bases between them. This CDR3 region has 16 residues. Germline V gene lookup returns CDR1 MNHEY and CDR2 SVGAGI. The CDR3 sequence: CASSSPTRVPHQPQHF. CDR3 in DNA: TGTGCCAGCAGTTCTCCGACAAGGGTCCCCCATCAGCCCCAGCATTTT.

This rearrangement joins TRBV29-1 to TRBJ2-7; D remains ambiguous. Per germline, CDR1 SQVTM and CDR2 ANQGSEA. V was cut by 6 bases and J by 3 bases, with 9 bases left in between. CDR3 length: 11 amino acids. CDR3 nucleotides: TGCAGCGTAAGGGCAGACTACGAGCAGTACTTC. Translated: CSVRADYEQYF.

This sequence joins TRBV7-9 and TRBJ2-1, with 10 bases identical to TRBD1. After removal of 4 bases from V and 5 bases from J, the junction contained 5 bases not matched to a gene. This CDR3 region has 15 residues. Germline V gene lookup returns CDR1 SEHNR and CDR2 FQNEAQ (reference sequence). The CDR3 reads CASSWPGQGNNEQFF. In nucleotides, the CDR3 is TGTGCCAGCAGCTGGCCGGGACAGGGGAACAATGAGCAGTTCTTC.

The chain couples TRBV7-6 to TRBJ2-3; TRBD2 aligns across 8 bases. CDR3 length: 18 amino acids. Losses at the gene ends were 3 bases for V and 0 bases for J; bases not matched to a gene: 11. Germline assignment: CDR1 SGHVS and CDR2 FNYEAQ. The CDR3 loop is CASSFPGRRGESTDTQYF. The CDR3 region has the DNA TGTGCCAGCAGCTTCCCTGGGCGGCGGGGGGAGAGCACAGATACGCAGTATTTT.